The entry below describes one TCR beta chain. The data were taken from a study of blood T cell repertoires in COVID-19. TCRdb's table, derived via immunoSEQ multiplex PCR, lists solely in-frame clones and lacks some. This table holds approximately 100,000 clones, roughly nine tenths found once. This receptor was obtained from a human donor in a cohort sampled during active COVID-19. The sample comprised peripheral blood.

CDR3 DNA: TGTGCCAGCAGCTTGTGGGACAGGGGCAACTACGAGCAGTACTTC. This gives the protein CASSLWDRGNYEQYF. V is TRBV5-5 and J is TRBJ2-7; 10 bases agree with TRBD1. The ends lost 1 base at V and 3 bases at J; junction bases unmatched: 4. The CDR3 totals 15 residues. Germline V CDR1 and CDR2: SGHKS, YYEKEE (reference sequence).